The T cell receptor beta chain under discussion was sequenced for a study of PD-1 blockade in mismatch repair-deficient tumors. Germline lookup yields CDR1 SGHNT and CDR2 YYREEE (reference sequence). The CDR3 has 16 amino acids. The V gene end was trimmed by 4 bases and the J gene end by 3 bases; junction bases not matched to a gene: 5. Data came from immunoSEQ multiplex PCR; TCRdb stores just in-frame clones and leaves some out. The sample has about 110,000 clones; about three quarters are singletons. Sequences were derived from peripheral blood, sampled approximately 64 weeks after starting pembrolizumab. This rearrangement joins TRBV5-4 to TRBJ2-3, with 13 bases fitting TRBD2. This receptor was taken from an adult with mismatch repair-deficient cancer. In DNA, the CDR3 is TGTGCCAGCAGCCCCGGACTAGCGGGAGTAACAGATACGCAGTATTTT. Translated: CASSPGLAGVTDTQYF.